This T cell receptor (beta chain) was identified in a study of cytomegalovirus exposure and HLA in healthy donors. The CDR3 covers 18 residues. Germline V gene sequence: CDR1 SGHAT, CDR2 FQNNGV. V gave up 5 bases and J gave up 0 bases; unmatched junction bases: 9. Data came from immunoSEQ multiplex PCR; TCRdb stores just in-frame clones and leaves some out. The repertoire has about 260,000 clones, 90% of them found once; the top ten carry just over 3%. Sequenced material: PBMCs. This receptor was taken from a woman aged 25-40 years in good health and CMV-seronegative. V is TRBV11-2 and J is TRBJ2-5; 13 bases map to TRBD2. CDR3 region: CASSAYFGTSGNQETQYF. In DNA form, the CDR3 reads TGTGCCAGCAGCGCATACTTCGGGACTAGCGGGAACCAAGAGACCCAGTACTTC.